This is a list of T cell receptor beta chains from one sample in a study of T-cell reconstitution after alpha-beta-depleted transplantation in children. Via MiXCR, TCRdb re-called the PCR reads, giving one row per CDR3 protein. The sample carries approximately 980,000 distinct CDR3 sequences, about 26% recorded once. This specimen consisted of PBMCs, mostly from graft donor cells, obtained 360 days after TCRalphabeta/CD19-depleted stem cell transplant. The receptor source for this set is a boy in the first two years of life who had a stem cell transplant for SCID, so the T cells may come from the graft donor. The CDR3 runs from the conserved cysteine through the conserved F or W. Fields, in order: V gene, clone size, J gene, D gene, CDR3 protein, CDR3 DNA. D genes are given only for firm matches. Size is stated for part of the rows, as once, few or many counts, or as a class when the clone is expanded.

v_call: TRBV6-5
clone_size: many
j_call: TRBJ1-1
d_call: -
cdr3_aa: CASSLEQGNTEAFF
cdr3_nt: TGTGCCAGCAGTTTAGAACAGGGGAACACTGAAGCTTTCTTT

v_call: TRBV18
clone_size: few
j_call: TRBJ2-3
d_call: -
cdr3_aa: CASSPGVTDTQYF
cdr3_nt: TGTGCCAGCAGCCCAGGGGTCACAGATACGCAGTATTTT

v_call: TRBV6-5
clone_size: -
j_call: TRBJ2-3
d_call: -
cdr3_aa: CASSYSQGRTDTQYF
cdr3_nt: TGTGCCAGCAGTTACTCACAGGGGAGGACAGATACGCAGTATTTT

v_call: TRBV11-2
clone_size: -
j_call: TRBJ2-3
d_call: -
cdr3_aa: CASSLDWRRGATDTQYF
cdr3_nt: TGTGCCAGCAGCTTAGATTGGCGGCGCGGGGCCACAGATACGCAGTATTTT

v_call: TRBV5-1
clone_size: -
j_call: TRBJ2-3
d_call: TRBD2
cdr3_aa: CASSLTVLAGGPDTQYF
cdr3_nt: TGCGCCAGCAGCTTGACCGTACTAGCGGGGGGCCCAGATACGCAGTATTTT

v_call: TRBV12-3/TRBV12-4
clone_size: -
j_call: TRBJ2-7
d_call: TRBD2
cdr3_aa: CASSPGGDGYEQYF
cdr3_nt: TGTGCCAGCAGCCCGGGGGGAGACGGGTACGAGCAGTACTTC

v_call: TRBV5-6
clone_size: few
j_call: TRBJ2-2
d_call: -
cdr3_aa: CASSLPTPNTGELFF
cdr3_nt: TGTGCCAGCAGCTTGCCCACGCCGAACACCGGGGAGCTGTTTTTT

v_call: TRBV27
clone_size: -
j_call: TRBJ2-3
d_call: -
cdr3_aa: CASSLYVGQASTDTQYF
cdr3_nt: TGTGCCAGCAGTTTATACGTGGGGCAGGCAAGCACAGATACGCAGTATTTT

v_call: TRBV7-3
clone_size: many
j_call: TRBJ2-1
d_call: TRBD2
cdr3_aa: CASSVTSGSYNEQFF
cdr3_nt: TGTGCCAGCAGCGTCACTAGCGGTTCATACAATGAGCAGTTCTTC

v_call: TRBV5-1
clone_size: -
j_call: TRBJ2-1
d_call: -
cdr3_aa: CASSFEGVRFNEQFF
cdr3_nt: TGCGCCAGCAGCTTTGAAGGGGTGAGGTTCAATGAGCAGTTCTTC

v_call: TRBV5-1
clone_size: -
j_call: TRBJ2-3
d_call: -
cdr3_aa: CASSKDPSDTQYF
cdr3_nt: TGCGCCAGCAGCAAGGACCCATCAGATACGCAGTATTTT

v_call: TRBV5-1
clone_size: -
j_call: TRBJ1-1
d_call: -
cdr3_aa: CASSEPGTSSSEAFF
cdr3_nt: TGCGCCAGCAGCGAACCTGGGACCTCGAGTTCAGAAGCTTTCTTT

v_call: TRBV20-1
clone_size: few
j_call: TRBJ2-7
d_call: TRBD1
cdr3_aa: CSASVRQGIGYEQYF
cdr3_nt: TGCAGTGCTAGTGTAAGACAGGGGATCGGTTACGAGCAGTACTTC

v_call: TRBV7-9
clone_size: -
j_call: TRBJ2-3
d_call: -
cdr3_aa: CASSLRPQSDTQYF
cdr3_nt: TGTGCCAGCAGCCTCAGACCCCAATCAGATACGCAGTATTTT

v_call: TRBV4-3
clone_size: -
j_call: TRBJ1-6
d_call: -
cdr3_aa: CASSQEGYSPLHF
cdr3_nt: TGCGCCAGCAGCCAAGAGGGATATTCACCCCTCCACTTT

v_call: TRBV20-1
clone_size: -
j_call: TRBJ1-5
d_call: -
cdr3_aa: CSARLGRVGQPQHF
cdr3_nt: TGCAGTGCTCGACTAGGTCGGGTCGGCCAGCCCCAGCATTTT

v_call: TRBV4-1
clone_size: many
j_call: TRBJ2-3
d_call: -
cdr3_aa: CASSPGGARDTQYF
cdr3_nt: TGCGCCAGCAGCCCAGGCGGGGCCCGGGATACGCAGTATTTT

v_call: TRBV5-1
clone_size: -
j_call: TRBJ2-3
d_call: -
cdr3_aa: CASGTDVDTQYF
cdr3_nt: TGCGCCAGCGGCACGGACGTCGATACGCAGTATTTT

v_call: TRBV20-1
clone_size: -
j_call: TRBJ1-5
d_call: -
cdr3_aa: CSARPTSNQPQHF
cdr3_nt: TGCAGTGCCAGGCCGACTAGCAATCAGCCCCAGCATTTT

v_call: TRBV20-1
clone_size: few
j_call: TRBJ1-1
d_call: -
cdr3_aa: CSVGLMNTEAFF
cdr3_nt: TGCAGTGTCGGACTGATGAACACTGAAGCTTTCTTT

v_call: TRBV6-1
clone_size: few
j_call: TRBJ2-2
d_call: -
cdr3_aa: CASIGGLPSTGELFF
cdr3_nt: TGTGCCAGCATAGGAGGCCTACCTTCCACCGGGGAGCTGTTTTTT

v_call: TRBV5-1
clone_size: -
j_call: TRBJ2-1
d_call: -
cdr3_aa: CASRVSARDYNEQFF
cdr3_nt: TGCGCCAGCCGGGTATCAGCTAGGGATTACAATGAGCAGTTCTTC

v_call: TRBV5-1
clone_size: -
j_call: TRBJ2-5
d_call: -
cdr3_aa: CASSLEWVRETQYF
cdr3_nt: TGCGCCAGCAGCTTGGAATGGGTGAGAGAGACCCAGTACTTC

v_call: TRBV20-1
clone_size: -
j_call: TRBJ1-1
d_call: TRBD1
cdr3_aa: CSARGQGLLAFF
cdr3_nt: TGCAGTGCTAGAGGACAGGGTCTTTTGGCTTTCTTT

v_call: TRBV10-3
clone_size: -
j_call: TRBJ1-5
d_call: -
cdr3_aa: CAISEPANQPQHF
cdr3_nt: TGTGCCATCAGTGAGCCGGCAAATCAGCCCCAGCATTTT

v_call: TRBV18
clone_size: few
j_call: TRBJ2-2
d_call: -
cdr3_aa: CASSPSAGHTGELFF
cdr3_nt: TGTGCCAGCTCACCAAGCGCAGGGCACACCGGGGAGCTGTTTTTT

v_call: TRBV15
clone_size: -
j_call: TRBJ1-5
d_call: TRBD1
cdr3_aa: CATSRGGGGLSQPQHF
cdr3_nt: TGTGCCACCAGCAGAGGGGGAGGGGGCTTAAGTCAGCCCCAGCATTTT

v_call: TRBV4-1
clone_size: many
j_call: TRBJ2-1
d_call: -
cdr3_aa: CASSQVPQGRGEQFF
cdr3_nt: TGCGCCAGCAGCCAAGTACCTCAGGGGAGGGGTGAGCAGTTCTTC

v_call: TRBV12-3/TRBV12-4
clone_size: few
j_call: TRBJ2-2
d_call: TRBD2
cdr3_aa: CASSLRAGLAGGSYTGELFF
cdr3_nt: TGTGCCAGCAGTCTAAGGGCCGGACTAGCGGGGGGGAGTTACACCGGGGAGCTGTTTTTT

v_call: TRBV7-2
clone_size: few
j_call: TRBJ2-3
d_call: -
cdr3_aa: CASSRALGRTDTQYF
cdr3_nt: TGTGCCAGCAGCCGAGCCCTCGGGCGCACAGATACGCAGTATTTT

v_call: TRBV6-4
clone_size: -
j_call: TRBJ1-5
d_call: -
cdr3_aa: CASGPLLPEPQHF
cdr3_nt: TGTGCCAGCGGACCCCTCTTGCCTGAGCCCCAGCATTTT

v_call: TRBV5-1
clone_size: few
j_call: TRBJ1-4
d_call: -
cdr3_aa: CASSLVSGAEKLFF
cdr3_nt: TGCGCCAGCAGCTTGGTCTCAGGGGCTGAAAAACTGTTTTTT

v_call: TRBV20-1
clone_size: -
j_call: TRBJ2-7
d_call: -
cdr3_aa: CSARDIRSYEQYF
cdr3_nt: TGCAGTGCTAGGGACATTCGCTCCTACGAGCAGTACTTC

v_call: TRBV6-5
clone_size: once
j_call: TRBJ2-2
d_call: -
cdr3_aa: CASSPSGPRGPHTGELFF
cdr3_nt: TGTGCCAGCAGTCCCTCGGGACCCCGGGGGCCCCACACCGGGGAGCTGTTTTTT

v_call: TRBV4-1
clone_size: -
j_call: TRBJ2-2
d_call: -
cdr3_aa: CASSQKGPGAGELFF
cdr3_nt: TGCGCCAGCAGCCAAAAGGGCCCGGGAGCCGGGGAGCTGTTTTTT

v_call: TRBV15
clone_size: few
j_call: TRBJ1-5
d_call: -
cdr3_aa: CATSKLTLGGQPQHF
cdr3_nt: TGTGCCACCAGCAAATTGACTTTGGGAGGTCAGCCCCAGCATTTT

v_call: TRBV29-1
clone_size: once
j_call: TRBJ2-3
d_call: -
cdr3_aa: CSVEGGQLGADTQYF
cdr3_nt: TGCAGCGTTGAGGGGGGGCAGTTGGGCGCAGATACGCAGTATTTT

v_call: TRBV28
clone_size: -
j_call: TRBJ2-1
d_call: -
cdr3_aa: CASSLWTNRNEQFF
cdr3_nt: TGTGCCAGCAGTCTCTGGACTAACAGGAATGAGCAGTTCTTC

v_call: TRBV5-1
clone_size: -
j_call: TRBJ1-4
d_call: -
cdr3_aa: CASSLRGQVREKLFF
cdr3_nt: TGCGCCAGCAGCTTGAGGGGCCAAGTCAGGGAAAAACTGTTTTTT

v_call: TRBV4-2
clone_size: few
j_call: TRBJ2-1
d_call: TRBD2
cdr3_aa: CASSQGRTSFYNEQFF
cdr3_nt: TGTGCCAGCAGCCAAGGCCGGACTAGCTTTTACAATGAGCAGTTCTTC

v_call: TRBV4-2
clone_size: many
j_call: TRBJ2-3
d_call: -
cdr3_aa: CASSQDRRDTQYF
cdr3_nt: TGTGCCAGCAGCCAAGATAGGAGGGATACGCAGTATTTT

v_call: TRBV5-1
clone_size: few
j_call: TRBJ2-7
d_call: TRBD2
cdr3_aa: CASTWDYSYEQYF
cdr3_nt: TGCGCCAGCACCTGGGACTACTCCTACGAGCAGTACTTC

v_call: TRBV29-1
clone_size: -
j_call: TRBJ2-5
d_call: -
cdr3_aa: CSVGVYQHF
cdr3_nt: TGCAGCGTTGGGGTGTACCAGCACTTC

v_call: TRBV6-1
clone_size: -
j_call: TRBJ1-2
d_call: TRBD1
cdr3_aa: CASSAGQTNYGYTF
cdr3_nt: TGTGCCAGCAGTGCGGGACAGACTAACTATGGCTACACCTTC

v_call: TRBV27
clone_size: -
j_call: TRBJ2-3
d_call: -
cdr3_aa: CASSLFRTRTDTQYF
cdr3_nt: TGTGCCAGCAGTTTATTTAGGACCCGCACAGATACGCAGTATTTT

v_call: TRBV5-1
clone_size: -
j_call: TRBJ2-7
d_call: TRBD2
cdr3_aa: CASSLDDSGGFSYEQYF
cdr3_nt: TGCGCCAGCAGCTTGGACGACAGCGGGGGGTTCTCCTACGAGCAGTACTTC

v_call: TRBV9
clone_size: few
j_call: TRBJ2-3
d_call: TRBD2
cdr3_aa: CASSPASGGPDTQYF
cdr3_nt: TGTGCCAGCAGCCCAGCTAGCGGGGGCCCAGATACGCAGTATTTT

v_call: TRBV18
clone_size: -
j_call: TRBJ2-1
d_call: -
cdr3_aa: CASSPPRDEQFF
cdr3_nt: TGTGCCAGCTCACCACCTCGTGATGAGCAGTTCTTC

v_call: TRBV29-1
clone_size: -
j_call: TRBJ2-1
d_call: TRBD1
cdr3_aa: CSVEGTGLGDNEQFF
cdr3_nt: TGCAGCGTTGAAGGGACAGGCCTTGGAGACAATGAGCAGTTCTTC

v_call: TRBV3-1
clone_size: once
j_call: TRBJ1-4
d_call: TRBD1
cdr3_aa: CASSQPGTGREKLFF
cdr3_nt: TGTGCCAGCAGCCAACCCGGGACAGGGAGAGAAAAACTGTTTTTT

v_call: TRBV20-1
clone_size: -
j_call: TRBJ2-7
d_call: -
cdr3_aa: CSASGGDSSPWEQYF
cdr3_nt: TGCAGTGCTAGCGGGGGAGACAGCTCCCCCTGGGAGCAGTACTTC

v_call: TRBV20-1
clone_size: many
j_call: TRBJ2-1
d_call: -
cdr3_aa: CSARKRTPNEIYNEQFF
cdr3_nt: TGCAGTGCTAGGAAAAGAACACCAAACGAAATTTACAATGAGCAGTTCTTC

v_call: TRBV6-1
clone_size: -
j_call: TRBJ2-7
d_call: -
cdr3_aa: CASSPYRATSYEQYF
cdr3_nt: TGTGCCAGCAGCCCCTACAGGGCCACCTCCTACGAGCAGTACTTC

v_call: TRBV29-1
clone_size: few
j_call: TRBJ2-3
d_call: TRBD1
cdr3_aa: CSVEEKGGPTDTQYF
cdr3_nt: TGCAGCGTTGAAGAGAAAGGGGGCCCCACAGATACGCAGTATTTT

v_call: TRBV11-2
clone_size: few
j_call: TRBJ2-2
d_call: -
cdr3_aa: CASSHGRAGELFF
cdr3_nt: TGTGCCAGCAGCCACGGTCGGGCCGGGGAGCTGTTTTTT

v_call: TRBV12-3/TRBV12-4
clone_size: -
j_call: TRBJ2-4
d_call: -
cdr3_aa: CASSLRGRGGGENIQYF
cdr3_nt: TGTGCCAGCAGTTTAAGGGGAAGAGGGGGAGGAGAAAACATTCAGTACTTC

v_call: TRBV5-5
clone_size: few
j_call: TRBJ2-6
d_call: -
cdr3_aa: CASSSTGNSGANVLTF
cdr3_nt: TGTGCCAGCAGCAGCACAGGTAACTCTGGGGCCAACGTCCTGACTTTC